Following are 25 T cell receptor beta chains from one sample sequenced in a study of blood T cells in healthy people across ages. A second PCR, run for about 6 to 11 cycles, used a sample-barcoded 5' primer plus a J-beta primer mix. TCRdb passed the 5' RACE reads through MiXCR, listing each CDR3 protein once. The sample shows about 800,000 distinct CDR3 sequences, about 46% of them seen only once. Source material: blood. The receptors stem from a man aged 80 or over in good health.

This clonotype was detected a few times. J is TRBJ2-4 and V is TRBV5-6, with 8 bases matching TRBD2. The CDR3 runs to 15 residues. V was pared by 4 bases and J by 1 base, with 4 bases of the junction left unmatched. Germline-derived CDR1 and CDR2 are SGHDT and YYEEEE. DNA of the CDR3: TGTGCCAGCAGCCCCGGGGGGGCGGCCAAAAACATTCAGTACTTC. Residues: CASSPGGAAKNIQYF.

V gene TRBV12-3 or TRBV12-4 combines with J gene TRBJ1-5, with a possible D match to TRBD1 (5 bases). The CDR3 totals 16 residues. Deletions cut 6 bases from V and 4 bases from J, with 19 bases between. The CDR3 is CASRPGGRDGNQPQHF. The CDR3 DNA reads TGTGCCAGCAGACCCGGGGGAAGGGATGGTAATCAGCCCCAGCATTTT.

This clonotype was found once. The rearrangement uses TRBV28 and TRBJ1-3, with 8 bases identical to TRBD1. This CDR3 has 15 residues. V lost 3 bases to trimming and J lost 3 bases; unmatched junction nucleotides: 4. Germline V CDR1 and CDR2: MDHEN, SYDVKM. In DNA, the CDR3 is TGTGCCAGCAGTTTCGGACAGGGTGGTGGAAACACCATATATTTT. Protein sequence: CASSFGQGGGNTIYF.

This clonotype came up many times. The chain joins TRBV7-2 to TRBJ1-1, with a tentative D call TRBD1 (5 bases). V was clipped by 5 bases and J by 4 bases, with 17 bases between them. Germline V CDR1 and CDR2: SGHTA, FQGNSA. The CDR3 loop spans 15 amino acids. The CDR3 region is CASSQVSGGTTEAFF. CDR3 coding DNA: TGTGCCAGCAGCCAGGTCAGTGGTGGGACCACTGAAGCTTTCTTT.

This clonotype was seen a handful of times. CDR3 bases: TGTGCCAGCAGCTTGGGGGGACTAGCGGTGAAAGAGACCCAGTACTTC. Protein: CASSLGGLAVKETQYF. The chain has TRBV7-9 and TRBJ2-5, with 11 bases identical to TRBD2. Germline V CDR1 and CDR2: SEHNR, FQNEAQ (reference sequence). J was trimmed by 3 bases and V by 3 bases; bases with no gene match: 6. This CDR3 is 16 amino acids long.

The table lists this clonotype with a few counts. The chain combines TRBV5-5 with TRBJ2-1; 11 positions match TRBD2. The CDR3 totals 15 residues. The junction had 9 bases not matched to a gene; V was cut back by 5 bases and J by 8 bases. Germline CDR1 reads SGHKS; CDR2 reads YYEKEE (reference sequence). The CDR3 region has the DNA TGTGCCAGCAGACGACTAGCGGGAAGGGCGGATGAGCAGTTCTTC. This encodes CASRRLAGRADEQFF.

The chain links TRBV3-1 to TRBJ2-4; D is perhaps TRBD1 or TRBD2 (5 bases each). Trimming left V 4 bases short and J 4 bases short, with 11 bases between. This CDR3 is 14 amino acids long. CDR1 LGHDT and CDR2 YNNKEL come from the germline V gene (reference sequence). The CDR3 DNA reads as TGTGCCAGCAGCCCCGGGACCCGGAAAAACATTCAGTACTTC. Protein: CASSPGTRKNIQYF.

On this clonotype: One base away lies a much larger clone, so this may be a sequencing read error. The rearrangement links TRBV28 to TRBJ2-1; TRBD2 agrees at 7 bases. The germline CDR1 and CDR2 sequences are MDHEN and SYDVKM. The CDR3 consists of 16 residues. CDR3 coding DNA: TGTGCCAGCAGTTTAACGGCTAGCGGTTCCTACAATGAGCGGTTCTTC. Translated, it gives CASSLTASGSYNERFF. Using reference TRBV28 and TRBJ2-1 for the parts outside the CDR3, the full variable domain is DVKVTQSSRYLVKRTGEKVFLECVQDMDHENMFWYRQDPGLGLRLIYFSYDVKMKEKGDIPEGYSVSREKKERFSLILESASTNQTSMYLCASSLTASGSYNERFFGPGTRLTVL.

The DNA of the CDR3 is TGTGCCATCGGACAGGACAACAATCAGCCCCAGCATTTT. It is translated as CAIGQDNNQPQHF. V gene TRBV10-3 combines with J gene TRBJ1-5, with TRBD1 matching over 7 bases. In germline, CDR1 is ENHRY, CDR2 SYGVKD. V shed 8 bases and J 3 bases; nucleotides not matched to a gene: 4. The CDR3 spans 13 residues.

CDR3 nucleotide sequence: TGCGCCAGCAGCTTGGATGAGGGAGACTATGGCTACACCTTC. This codes for CASSLDEGDYGYTF. V usage is TRBV5-1 and J usage is TRBJ1-2; D ambiguous. The germline V and J ends were trimmed by 0 bases and 3 bases, with 9 bases remaining between them. Per the germline V gene, CDR1 is SGHRS and CDR2 is YFSETQ. This CDR3 is built from 14 residues.

The chain carries TRBV12-3 or TRBV12-4 and TRBJ2-3; D uncertain. V lost 3 bases and J 7 bases, leaving 20 bases between the germline ends. The CDR3 runs to 16 residues. In DNA, the CDR3 is TGTGCCAGCAGTTTGTCCTCAGCCCCGGCCTTTCATACGCAGTATTTT. The encoded protein is CASSLSSAPAFHTQYF.

V gene TRBV11-2 combines with J gene TRBJ2-5; unclear D gene. CDR1 SGHAT and CDR2 FQNNGV come from the germline V gene. Trimming left V 0 bases short and J 9 bases short, with 11 bases between. This CDR3 region has 13 residues. CDR3 sequence: CASSLDPVRAQYF. CDR3 bases: TGTGCCAGCAGCTTAGATCCTGTACGGGCCCAGTACTTC.

The rearrangement uses TRBV7-2 and TRBJ1-4; D is uncertain. Germline V CDR1 and CDR2: SGHTA, FQGNSA. The V gene lost 5 bases and the J gene lost 4 bases, with 2 bases spanning the gap. The CDR3 length is 11 residues. CDR3 region: CASSDNEKLFF. The DNA of the CDR3 is TGTGCCAGCAGCGATAATGAAAAACTGTTTTTT.

The gene calls are TRBV20-1 and TRBJ2-7; 11 nucleotides line up with TRBD1. V shed 2 bases and J 7 bases; nucleotides not matched to a gene: 4. CDR1 and CDR2 from the germline V gene are DFQATT and SNEGSKA (reference sequence). The CDR3 is 13 amino acids. The CDR3 spells CSARWTGGREQYF. In DNA form, the CDR3 reads TGCAGTGCTAGATGGACAGGGGGCCGAGAGCAGTACTTC.

The chain carries TRBV7-2 and TRBJ2-7, with TRBD1 matching over 9 bases. Germline V gene sequence: CDR1 SGHTA, CDR2 FQGNSA. The junction had 10 bases not matched to a gene; V was cut back by 5 bases and J by 5 bases. The CDR3 covers 15 residues. The CDR3 nucleotides are TGTGCCAGCAGCCCAAGCGGGACAGGGTATAACGAGCAGTACTTC. Residues: CASSPSGTGYNEQYF.

This clonotype was seen just once. The rearrangement links TRBV3-1 to TRBJ2-1; possibly TRBD2 for D (5 bases). The length of the CDR3 is 15 residues. V was pared by 5 bases and J by 0 bases, with 11 bases between. Germline values: CDR1 LGHDT, CDR2 YNNKEL (reference sequence). Here the CDR3 reads CASSTGIGSYNEQFF. The CDR3 region has the DNA TGTGCCAGCAGCACCGGGATAGGCTCCTACAATGAGCAGTTCTTC.

The chain is built from TRBV12-3 or TRBV12-4 and TRBJ1-5, with TRBD1 matching over 9 bases. The CDR3 consists of 14 residues. V lost 5 bases and J lost 7; bases outside the gene matches: 6. The CDR3 is CASSHGTGQQPQHF. As DNA, the CDR3 is TGTGCCAGCAGTCACGGGACAGGGCAACAGCCCCAGCATTTT.

As for this clonotype: The germline gene is not matched at one end of the junction; a read error may be the cause. The rearrangement links TRBV2 to TRBJ2-1, with D maybe TRBD2 (6 bases). This CDR3 is 13 amino acids long. Looked up from germline, CDR1 is SNHLY and CDR2 is FYNNEI. CDR3 amino acids: CASRAGPNKEQFF. The CDR3 DNA reads as TGTGCCAGCAGGGCGGGACCCAACAAGGAGCAGTTCTTC.

This clonotype has ten or more counts. The chain combines TRBV5-1 with TRBJ2-3; D is perhaps TRBD2 (7 bases). Looked up from germline, CDR1 is SGHRS and CDR2 is YFSETQ. The CDR3 is made up of 14 amino acids. The V end lost 3 bases, the J end lost 6 bases, and 14 bases lay between the germline ends. The CDR3: CASSSSGGGDTQYF. CDR3 nucleotide sequence: TGCGCCAGCAGCTCTAGCGGAGGGGGGGATACGCAGTATTTT.

This clonotype was seen a few times. The chain is built from TRBV2 and TRBJ2-1, with 9 positions matching TRBD2. Germline V CDR1 and CDR2: SNHLY, FYNNEI. Trimming at V came to 5 bases and at J to 6 bases, leaving 5 bases not matched to a gene. The CDR3 covers 14 residues. CDR3 amino acids: CASSFSGGINEQFF. In nucleotides, the CDR3 is TGTGCCAGCAGTTTTAGCGGGGGCATCAATGAGCAGTTCTTC.

This clonotype was picked up a small number of times. The DNA of the CDR3 is TGTGCCTGGGACCGGGGGGGTACAGATACGCAGTATTTT. Protein: CAWDRGGTDTQYF. V gene TRBV30 combines with J gene TRBJ2-3; 8 bases align to TRBD2. The CDR3 sequence is 13 residues long. V shed 5 bases, J shed 3 bases, and the junction held 4 bases outside the gene matches. CDR1 GTSNPN and CDR2 SVGIG come from the germline V gene (reference sequence).

V and J are TRBV7-9 and TRBJ2-3, with D possibly matching TRBD2 (5 bases). Germline V gene data show CDR1 as SEHNR and CDR2 as FQNEAQ (reference sequence). This CDR3 contains 15 residues. Trimming took 5 bases from V and 5 from J, leaving 17 bases between them. The CDR3 loop reads CASSEGRLARDTQYF. For the CDR3, the DNA is TGTGCCAGCAGCGAAGGTAGATTAGCGAGAGATACGCAGTATTTT.

This clonotype was observed at least ten times. The chain joins TRBV28 to TRBJ1-2; D unclear. Germline V lookup: CDR1 MDHEN, CDR2 SYDVKM. The CDR3 is 13 residues long. The V end was cut by 4 bases, the J end by 3 bases, with 9 bases between. CDR3 DNA: TGTGCCAGCAGTTCGCGGACCTACTATGGCTACACCTTC. It specifies CASSSRTYYGYTF.

On this clonotype: This may come from a read error, since a much larger clone is one base off. The chain is built from TRBV7-9 and TRBJ2-5; D tentatively fits TRBD1 or TRBD2 (6 bases each). The CDR3 has 12 amino acids. The germline V gene has CDR1 SEHNR and CDR2 FQNEAQ (reference sequence). The CDR3 spells CAGSLEASGAYF. The CDR3 nucleotides read TGTGCCGGCAGCTTAGAGGCGTCGGGGGCGTACTTC.

This clonotype was observed a handful of times. The gene calls are TRBV13 and TRBJ2-5, with 9 bases matching TRBD1. With the DNA end fitting TRBJ2-4 better, the J assignment may be wrong. The CDR3 is made up of 16 amino acids. In germline, CDR1 is PRHDT, CDR2 FYEKMQ (reference sequence). CDR3 DNA sequence: TGTGCCAGCAGCTTAGGTGGGGGGACAGGGAAGATCATTCAGTACTTC. Translating it yields CASSLGGGTGKIIQYF.